Listed below are T cell receptor beta chains from one sample, sequenced in a study of cytomegalovirus exposure and HLA in healthy donors. Data came from immunoSEQ multiplex PCR; TCRdb stores just in-frame clones and leaves some out. The table has 250,000 to 350,000 clones, about nine tenths seen once. The sequenced sample was PBMCs. These receptors were obtained from a woman between 25 and 40 years old in good health and CMV-seropositive. CDR3s include the opening cysteine and the closing phenylalanine or tryptophan. The order of the fields is D gene, V gene, clone size, CDR3 length, J gene, CDR3 protein, CDR3 DNA. D genes are given only for firm matches. Size is stated for part of the rows, as once, few or many counts, or as a class when the clone is expanded.

-	TRBV7-9	few	12	TRBJ1-1	CASSLGYTEAFF	TGTGCCAGCAGCTTAGGGTACACTGAAGCTTTCTTT
-	TRBV15	once	15	TRBJ1-1	CATSRVPGRNAEAFF	TGTGCCACCAGCAGAGTACCCGGACGGAATGCTGAAGCTTTCTTT
-	TRBV5-4	-	16	TRBJ2-7	CASSSGVWGASYEQYF	TGTGCCAGCAGCTCCGGGGTGTGGGGGGCGTCCTACGAGCAGTACTTC
TRBD1	TRBV2	-	14	TRBJ2-2	CASSGQGNTGELFF	TGTGCCAGCAGTGGACAGGGGAACACCGGGGAGCTGTTTTTT
-	TRBV15	-	15	TRBJ1-4	CATSRDIGENEKLFF	TGTGCCACCAGCAGAGACATAGGAGAAAATGAAAAACTGTTTTTT
TRBD2	TRBV7-2	-	17	TRBJ2-5	CASSPRTSGGEQETQYF	TGTGCCAGCAGCCCCCGGACTAGCGGGGGGGAACAAGAGACCCAGTACTTC
TRBD1	TRBV6-5	-	14	TRBJ1-2	CASSDWDRAAGFTF	TGTGCCAGCAGTGACTGGGACAGGGCCGCCGGGTTCACCTTC
TRBD1	TRBV7-6	-	15	TRBJ2-7	CASSLGPGTGYEQYF	TGTGCCAGCAGCTTAGGTCCCGGGACAGGGTACGAGCAGTACTTC
-	TRBV6-5	-	13	TRBJ2-7	CASSYRSEYEQYF	TGTGCCAGCAGTTACCGATCCGAATACGAGCAGTACTTC
-	TRBV6-7	-	19	TRBJ2-6	CASSYSRGAPATGANVLTF	TGTGCCAGCAGTTACTCGAGGGGGGCGCCCGCTACTGGGGCCAACGTCCTGACTTTC
TRBD1	TRBV6-1	-	14	TRBJ2-7	CASSREQGAYEQYF	TGTGCCAGCAGTCGGGAACAGGGGGCCTACGAGCAGTACTTC
TRBD1	TRBV7-2	once	13	TRBJ1-2	CASSKGARIGYTF	TGTGCCAGCAGCAAGGGGGCGCGTATTGGCTACACCTTC
-	TRBV7-9	-	15	TRBJ1-1	CASSSDRFKNTEAFF	TGTGCCAGCAGCTCCGACAGGTTTAAGAACACTGAAGCTTTCTTT
-	TRBV30	-	13	TRBJ2-2	CAWSVGGPGELFF	TGTGCCTGGAGTGTAGGAGGGCCCGGGGAGCTGTTTTTT
-	TRBV2	-	15	TRBJ2-3	CASSEVGGNSDTQYF	TGTGCCAGCAGTGAAGTGGGCGGGAACTCAGATACGCAGTATTTT